These 20 T cell receptor beta chains were sequenced from one sample in a study of T cells after yellow fever vaccination. TCRdb re-derived calls from the 5' RACE reads in MiXCR, one entry per CDR3 protein. Altogether over 110,000 distinct CDR3 sequences are present, 7.7% being singletons, with the ten largest covering 0.55% to 0.9%. The sample consisted of CD4+ T cells sorted from PBMCs, taken 5 days after the yellow fever booster vaccination. Every receptor here comes from a man aged 25-45 years who received the YFV17D yellow fever vaccine.

This clonotype was recorded at least ten times. This rearrangement joins TRBV5-1 to TRBJ2-1; D may be TRBD1 or TRBD2 (5 bases each). The CDR3 length is 16 residues. V lost 0 bases and J 8 bases, leaving 18 bases between the germline ends. Germline CDR1 is SGHRS and CDR2 is YFSETQ. In nucleotides, the CDR3 is TGCGCCAGCAGCTTGGCCGGGACCCCAGGTCGTCATGAGCAGTTCTTC. Translation gives CASSLAGTPGRHEQFF.

This clonotype was observed at least ten times. This chain uses TRBV6-1 with TRBJ2-2, with 10 bases fitting TRBD1. Germline CDR1 is MNHNS and CDR2 is SASEGT. The CDR3 is 15 amino acids. With 5 bases clipped from V and 2 bases from J, the junction kept 2 bases outside the gene matches. For the CDR3, the DNA is TGTGCCAGCAGTCTGACAGGGGGCAACACCGGGGAGCTGTTTTTT. Translated: CASSLTGGNTGELFF.

This clonotype came up many times. This chain links TRBV12-3 or TRBV12-4 with TRBJ2-7; 7 bases match TRBD1. CDR3 length: 14 amino acids. With 5 bases clipped from V and 2 bases from J, the junction kept 6 bases outside the gene matches. The CDR3 here is CASSRQGTTYEQYF. As DNA, the CDR3 is TGTGCCAGCAGTCGACAGGGTACCACCTACGAGCAGTACTTC.

This clonotype has a count of ten or more. The V and J genes are TRBV9 and TRBJ2-1; D is possibly TRBD2 (6 bases). This CDR3 is built from 15 residues. The V and J ends lost 3 bases and 4 bases respectively, with 14 bases between them. CDR1 and CDR2 from the germline V gene are SGDLS and YYNGEE. CDR3 sequence reads: CASSGGASAYNEQFF. The CDR3 DNA follows: TGTGCCAGCAGCGGGGGAGCTAGCGCATACAATGAGCAGTTCTTC.

This clonotype was recorded many times. The chain links TRBV5-1 to TRBJ1-5; D is unclear. The germline V gene encodes CDR1 SGHRS and CDR2 YFSETQ. This CDR3 is built from 13 residues. V shed 0 bases and J shed 0 bases, with 1 base lying between them. CDR3 residues: CASSLVSNQPQHF. For the CDR3, the DNA is TGCGCCAGCAGCTTGGTTAGCAATCAGCCCCAGCATTTT.

The chain employs TRBV28 and TRBJ1-6; TRBD1 agrees at 8 bases. The CDR3 totals 15 residues. CDR1 and CDR2 (germline): MDHEN, SYDVKM. Trimming removed 6 bases from V and 7 bases from J; junction bases left unmatched: 8. The CDR3 region has the DNA TGTGCCAGCAGCCGACGGACAGGGCCCAATTCACCCCTCCACTTT. It encodes CASSRRTGPNSPLHF.

This clonotype was observed many times. The gene calls are TRBV5-6 and TRBJ2-3; TRBD2 matches at 8 bases. CDR1 SGHDT and CDR2 YYEEEE come from the germline V gene. With V trimmed by 0 bases and J by 0 bases, 3 bases remained unmatched. This CDR3 is 16 amino acids long. The CDR3 sequence is CASSLGPSGSTDTQYF. In DNA form, the CDR3 reads TGTGCCAGCAGCTTGGGTCCTAGCGGGAGCACAGATACGCAGTATTTT.

This clonotype was detected ten times or more. The chain carries TRBV30 and TRBJ2-3; perhaps TRBD2 as D (6 bases). The length of the CDR3 is 14 residues. The V end lost 0 bases, the J end lost 4 bases, and 11 bases lay between the germline ends. Looked up from germline, CDR1 is GTSNPN and CDR2 is SVGIG (reference sequence). Here the CDR3 reads CAWSVGGSADTQYF. The CDR3 DNA reads TGTGCCTGGAGTGTAGGAGGGAGTGCAGATACGCAGTATTTT.

This clonotype was picked up many times. V gene TRBV7-2 combines with J gene TRBJ1-2, with 8 nucleotides matching TRBD1. This CDR3 is 15 amino acids long. V shed 2 bases and J 4 bases; nucleotides not matched to a gene: 6. Germline V lookup: CDR1 SGHTA, CDR2 FQGNSA. CDR3 sequence: CASSLYSGGVYGYTF. The CDR3 DNA is TGTGCCAGCAGCTTATACTCAGGGGGCGTCTATGGCTACACCTTC.

This clonotype has ten or more counts. Mismatch with germline at one junction end may stem from a read error. In DNA form, the CDR3 reads TGCTCCAGCGGGAGGGGGACCGGGGAGCTGTTTTTT. Translated: CSSGRGTGELFF. This sequence joins TRBV6-2 or TRBV6-3 and TRBJ2-2, with 10 bases matching TRBD2. CDR1 is MNHEY, CDR2 SVGEGT, per germline. The CDR3 is made up of 12 amino acids.

This clonotype was seen only a few times. The V gene is TRBV7-2, the J gene TRBJ2-7; D gene ambiguous. The CDR3 totals 13 residues. The V and J ends lost 3 bases and 1 base respectively, with 7 bases between them. Germline CDR1 reads SGHTA; CDR2 reads FQGNSA. The CDR3 DNA follows: TGTGCCAGCAGCTTCTCCCGATCCTACGAGCAGTACTTC. This translates into CASSFSRSYEQYF.

Ten or more counts support this clonotype. The chain combines TRBV7-9 with TRBJ2-1; no reliable D call. Between the trimmed V and J ends, which lost 6 bases and 4 bases, there was a span of 4 bases. From germline, CDR1 is SEHNR and CDR2 FQNEAQ (reference sequence). This CDR3 contains 11 residues. The CDR3: CASSKYNEQFF. CDR3 sequence (DNA): TGTGCCAGCAGTAAATACAATGAGCAGTTCTTC. Together with reference TRBV7-9 and TRBJ2-1, the CDR3 gives the full variable domain: DTGVSQNPRHKITKRGQNVTFRCDPISEHNRLYWYRQTLGQGPEFLTYFQNEAQLEKSRLLSDRFSAERPKGSFSTLEIQRTEQGDSAMYLCASSKYNEQFFGPGTRLTVL.

This clonotype was recorded many times. The J gene is TRBJ1-5, the V gene TRBV6-2 or TRBV6-3; TRBD1 might be the D (5 bases). Per the germline V gene, CDR1 is MNHEY and CDR2 is SVGEGT. Between the trimmed V and J ends, which lost 2 bases and 6 bases, there was a span of 11 bases. The CDR3 contains 14 residues. CDR3: CASSYRGDLQPQHF. The CDR3 DNA reads as TGTGCCAGCAGTTACAGGGGAGATCTTCAGCCCCAGCATTTT.

In its sample, this clonotype was seen many times. V usage is TRBV28 and J usage is TRBJ2-7; D is perhaps TRBD2 (6 bases). The ends were cut back, 2 bases at V and 2 bases at J, with 16 bases in the middle. This CDR3 contains 16 residues. In germline, CDR1 is MDHEN, CDR2 SYDVKM. CDR3 residues: CASSLVGGKTPYEQYF. CDR3 nucleotides: TGTGCCAGCAGTTTAGTGGGCGGGAAGACCCCCTACGAGCAGTACTTC.

In this sample, this clonotype turned up many times. The chain has TRBV20-1 and TRBJ2-2, with 9 positions matching TRBD1. CDR3 length: 13 residues. CDR1 and CDR2 (germline): DFQATT, SNEGSKA (reference sequence). V trimming: 6 bases; J trimming: 4 bases; junction bases outside the gene matches: 3. The CDR3 DNA is TGCAGTGCAAAGACAGGGGGCACCGGGGAGCTGTTTTTT. Translated, it gives CSAKTGGTGELFF.

This clonotype was recorded a few times. The chain uses TRBV5-6 and TRBJ2-7; 7 bases are a match to TRBD1. Germline trimming cut 2 bases from V and 1 base from J; bases unmatched to any gene: 9. In germline, CDR1 is SGHDT, CDR2 YYEEEE. CDR3 length equals 16 residues. CDR3 sequence (DNA): TGTGCCAGCAGCTTTGGGAGACAGGGAGTTTCCTACGAGCAGTACTTC. It codes for CASSFGRQGVSYEQYF.

Ten or more counts support this clonotype. The genes are TRBV25-1 and TRBJ1-2; the D is unclear. Germline V gene data show CDR1 as MGHDK and CDR2 as SYGVNS. The CDR3 is 14 residues long. With 4 bases removed from V and 4 bases from J, the gap between germline ends came to 13 bases. CDR3 in amino acids: CASSGGLVGYGYTF. CDR3 DNA: TGTGCCAGCAGTGGGGGTCTTGTCGGCTATGGCTACACCTTC.

The CDR3 DNA follows: TGTGCCAGCAGATATGGTTACGAGCAGTACTTC. Its protein product is CASRYGYEQYF. The rearrangement joins TRBV6-5 to TRBJ2-7; unclear D gene. CDR3 length: 11 amino acids. Germline V gene sequence: CDR1 MNHEY, CDR2 SVGAGI. V lost 6 bases and J 4 bases, leaving 7 bases between the germline ends.

This clonotype was picked up many times. The chain combines TRBV6-2 or TRBV6-3 with TRBJ2-1; D might be TRBD1 (5 bases). The CDR3 runs to 14 residues. Germline lookup yields CDR1 MNHEY and CDR2 SVGEGT. Trimming cost V 8 bases and J 6 bases, with 17 bases left between them. The DNA of the CDR3 is TGTGCCAGCCGCCTCCAGGGATCCCTCAATGAGCAGTTCTTC. Its protein is CASRLQGSLNEQFF.

This clonotype was found many times. The V call is TRBV2, the J call TRBJ1-3; D gene ambiguous. Per the germline V gene, CDR1 is SNHLY and CDR2 is FYNNEI. The CDR3 has 14 residues. Trimming removed 8 bases at V and 0 bases at J, with 11 bases between. The CDR3 sequence: CASSNTFSGNTIYF. In DNA form, the CDR3 reads TGTGCCAGCTCTAATACCTTCTCTGGAAACACCATATATTTT.